This TCR beta chain was captured by sequencing in a study of T cell repertoires in cytomegalovirus infection. Findings and limits, study-wide: Cumulative public TCR beta family frequency identified carriers of CMV plus the relevant HLA.

This clonotype came up many times. Its antigen is undetermined. The CDR3 has 14 amino acids. V lost 4 bases and J 7 bases, leaving 17 bases between the germline ends. Looked up from germline, CDR1 is SGHNT and CDR2 is YYREEE (reference sequence). TCRdb re-derived calls from the reads in MiXCR, one entry per CDR3 protein. The table includes about 200,000 distinct CDR3 sequences, approximately 9.7% detected once. The chain is built from TRBV5-4 and TRBJ1-2; unclear D gene. The receptor was derived from a human donor in good health (CMV status not recorded). Some clones in this sample may be carry-over from other donors' samples. Material for sequencing was PBMCs. This CDR3 reads CASSLGMGLSGYTF. In nucleotides, the CDR3 is TGTGCCAGCAGCCTGGGGATGGGGTTATCTGGCTACACCTTC. The entire variable domain, with the rest obtained from reference TRBV5-4 and TRBJ1-2, is as follows: ETGVTQSPTHLIKTRGQQVTLRCSSQSGHNTVSWYQQALGQGPQFIFQYYREEENGRGNFPPRFSGLQFPNYSSELNVNALELDDSALYLCASSLGMGLSGYTFGSGTRLTVV.